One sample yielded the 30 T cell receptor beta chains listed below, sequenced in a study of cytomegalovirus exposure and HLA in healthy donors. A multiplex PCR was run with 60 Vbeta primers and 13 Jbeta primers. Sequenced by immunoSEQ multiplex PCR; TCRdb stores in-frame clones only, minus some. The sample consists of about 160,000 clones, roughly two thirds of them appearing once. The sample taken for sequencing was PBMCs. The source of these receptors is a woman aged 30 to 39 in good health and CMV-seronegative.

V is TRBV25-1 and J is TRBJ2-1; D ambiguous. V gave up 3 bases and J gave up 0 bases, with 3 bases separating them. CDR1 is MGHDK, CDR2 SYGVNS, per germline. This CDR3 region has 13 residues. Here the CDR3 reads CASSDHSYNEQFF. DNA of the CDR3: TGTGCCAGCAGTGATCACTCCTACAATGAGCAGTTCTTC.

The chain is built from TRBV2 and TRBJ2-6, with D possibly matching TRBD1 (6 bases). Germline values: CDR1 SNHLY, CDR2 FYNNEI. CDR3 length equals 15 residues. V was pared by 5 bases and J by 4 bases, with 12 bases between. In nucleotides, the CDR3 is TGTGCCAGCAGTTACAGGGCTTCCGGGGCCAACGTCCTGACTTTC. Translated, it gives CASSYRASGANVLTF. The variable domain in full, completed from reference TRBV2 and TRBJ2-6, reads EPEVTQTPSHQVTQMGQEVILRCVPISNHLYFYWYRQILGQKVEFLVSFYNNEISEKSEIFDDQFSVERPDGSNFTLKIRSTKLEDSAMYFCASSYRASGANVLTFGAGSRLTVL.

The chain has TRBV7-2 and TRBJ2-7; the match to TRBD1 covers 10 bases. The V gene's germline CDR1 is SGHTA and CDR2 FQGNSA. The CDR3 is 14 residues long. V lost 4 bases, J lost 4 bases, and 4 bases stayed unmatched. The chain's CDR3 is CASSYRTGGYEQYF. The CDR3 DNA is TGTGCCAGCAGCTATCGGACAGGGGGTTACGAGCAGTACTTC. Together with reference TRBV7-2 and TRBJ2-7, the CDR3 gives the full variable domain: GAGVSQSPSNKVTEKGKDVELRCDPISGHTALYWYRQSLGQGLEFLIYFQGNSAPDKSGLPSDRFSAERTGGSVSTLTIQRTQQEDSAVYLCASSYRTGGYEQYFGPGTRLTVT.

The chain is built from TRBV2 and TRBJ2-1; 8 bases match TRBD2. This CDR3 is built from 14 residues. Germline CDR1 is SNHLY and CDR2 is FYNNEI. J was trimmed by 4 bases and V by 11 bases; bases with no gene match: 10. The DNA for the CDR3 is TGTGCCTCCATATCGACTAGCGTATACAATGAGCAGTTCTTC. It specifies CASISTSVYNEQFF.

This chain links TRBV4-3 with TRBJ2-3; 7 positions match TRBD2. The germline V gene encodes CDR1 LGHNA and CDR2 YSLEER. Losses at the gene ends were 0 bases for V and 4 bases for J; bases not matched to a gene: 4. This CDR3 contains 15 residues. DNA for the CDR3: TGCGCCAGCAGCCAAGAGCGGGGGTTTTCAGATACGCAGTATTTT. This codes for CASSQERGFSDTQYF.

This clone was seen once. In nucleotides, the CDR3 is TGCGCCAGCAGCGTTTTCAGGATCAATCGGGGCACCGGGGAGCTGTTTTTT. Translating gives CASSVFRINRGTGELFF. V usage is TRBV5-1 and J usage is TRBJ2-2, with a tentative D call TRBD2 (5 bases). V dropped 4 bases and J dropped 4 bases, with 20 bases sitting between them. Germline V CDR1 and CDR2: SGHRS, YFSETQ. The CDR3 contains 17 residues.

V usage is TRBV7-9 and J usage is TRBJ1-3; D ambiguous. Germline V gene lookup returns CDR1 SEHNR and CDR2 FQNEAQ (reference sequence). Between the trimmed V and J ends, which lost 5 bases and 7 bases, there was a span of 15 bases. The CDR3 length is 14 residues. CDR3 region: CASSPSPIRNTIYF. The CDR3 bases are TGTGCCAGCAGCCCGTCCCCTATACGGAACACCATATATTTT.

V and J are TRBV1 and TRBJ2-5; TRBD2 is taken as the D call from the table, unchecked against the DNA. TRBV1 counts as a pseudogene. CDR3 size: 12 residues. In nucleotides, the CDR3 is TGCACCAGCAGGACTATACAAGAGACCCAGTACTTC. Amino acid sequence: CTSRTIQETQYF.

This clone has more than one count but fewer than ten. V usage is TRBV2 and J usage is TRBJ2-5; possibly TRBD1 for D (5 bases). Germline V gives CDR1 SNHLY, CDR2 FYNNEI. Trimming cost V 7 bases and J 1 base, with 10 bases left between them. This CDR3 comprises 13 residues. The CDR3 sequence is CASNPGPQETQYF. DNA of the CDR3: TGTGCCAGCAATCCAGGGCCCCAAGAGACCCAGTACTTC.

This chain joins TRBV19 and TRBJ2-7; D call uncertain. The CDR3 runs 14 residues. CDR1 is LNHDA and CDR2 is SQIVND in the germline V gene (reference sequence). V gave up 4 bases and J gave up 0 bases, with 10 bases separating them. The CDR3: CASSNQASSYEQYF. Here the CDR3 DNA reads TGTGCCAGTAGTAACCAGGCGAGCTCCTACGAGCAGTACTTC. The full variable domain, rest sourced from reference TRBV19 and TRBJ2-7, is DGGITQSPKYLFRKEGQNVTLSCEQNLNHDAMYWYRQDPGQGLRLIYYSQIVNDFQKGDIAEGYSVSREKKESFPLTVTSAQKNPTAFYLCASSNQASSYEQYFGPGTRLTVT.

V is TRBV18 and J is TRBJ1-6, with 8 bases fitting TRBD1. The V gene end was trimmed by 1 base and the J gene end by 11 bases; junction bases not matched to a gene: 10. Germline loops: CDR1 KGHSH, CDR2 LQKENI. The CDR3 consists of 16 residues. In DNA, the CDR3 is TGTGCCAGCTCACCACGGGACAGGACGCAGTATCCACCCCTCCACTTT. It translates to CASSPRDRTQYPPLHF.

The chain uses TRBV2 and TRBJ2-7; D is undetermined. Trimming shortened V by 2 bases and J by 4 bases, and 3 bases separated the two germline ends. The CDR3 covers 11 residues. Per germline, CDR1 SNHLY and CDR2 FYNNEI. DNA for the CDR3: TGTGCCAGCAGTGAATATTACGAGCAGTACTTC. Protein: CASSEYYEQYF.

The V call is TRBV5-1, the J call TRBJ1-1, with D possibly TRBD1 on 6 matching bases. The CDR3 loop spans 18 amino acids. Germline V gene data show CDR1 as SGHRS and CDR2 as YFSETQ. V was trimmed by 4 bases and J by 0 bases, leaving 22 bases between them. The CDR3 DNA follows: TGCGCCAGCAGCCCCTACTCCGGGACGGGGGGGCTGAACACTGAAGCTTTCTTT. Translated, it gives CASSPYSGTGGLNTEAFF.

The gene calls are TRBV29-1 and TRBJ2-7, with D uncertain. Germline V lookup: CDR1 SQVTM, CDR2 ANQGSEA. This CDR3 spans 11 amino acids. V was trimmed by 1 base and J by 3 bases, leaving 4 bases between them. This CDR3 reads CSVEVNYEQYF. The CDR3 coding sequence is TGCAGCGTTGAAGTTAACTACGAGCAGTACTTC.

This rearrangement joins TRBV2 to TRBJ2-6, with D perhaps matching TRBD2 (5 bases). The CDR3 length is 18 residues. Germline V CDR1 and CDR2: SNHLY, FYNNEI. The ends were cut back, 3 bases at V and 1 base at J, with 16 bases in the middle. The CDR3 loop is CASSDLGRWRSGANVLTF. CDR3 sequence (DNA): TGTGCCAGCAGTGACTTGGGGAGATGGAGGTCTGGGGCCAACGTCCTGACTTTC.

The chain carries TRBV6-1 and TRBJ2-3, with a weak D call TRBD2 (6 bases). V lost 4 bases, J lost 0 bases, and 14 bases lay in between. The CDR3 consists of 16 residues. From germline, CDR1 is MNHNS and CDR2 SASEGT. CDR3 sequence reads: CASSVQRAGSTDTQYF. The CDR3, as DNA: TGTGCCAGCAGTGTCCAGAGAGCGGGTAGCACAGATACGCAGTATTTT.

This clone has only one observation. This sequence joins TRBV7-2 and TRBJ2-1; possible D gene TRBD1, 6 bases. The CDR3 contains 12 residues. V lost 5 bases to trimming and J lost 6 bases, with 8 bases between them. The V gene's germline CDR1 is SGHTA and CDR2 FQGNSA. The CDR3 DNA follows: TGTGCCAGCAGCCGACAGGCCAATGAGCAGTTCTTC. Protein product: CASSRQANEQFF.

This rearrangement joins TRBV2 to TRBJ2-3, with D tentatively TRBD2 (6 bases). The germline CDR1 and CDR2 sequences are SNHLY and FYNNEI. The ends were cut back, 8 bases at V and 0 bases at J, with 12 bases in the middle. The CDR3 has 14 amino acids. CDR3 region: CASGLAISTDTQYF. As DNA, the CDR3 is TGTGCCAGCGGGCTAGCGATTAGCACAGATACGCAGTATTTT.

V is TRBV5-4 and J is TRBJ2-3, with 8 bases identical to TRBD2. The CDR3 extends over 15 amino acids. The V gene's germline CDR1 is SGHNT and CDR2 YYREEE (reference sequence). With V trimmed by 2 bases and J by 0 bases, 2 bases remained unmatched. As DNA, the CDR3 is TGTGCCAGCAGCTTAGCGGGAGCTAGCACAGATACGCAGTATTTT. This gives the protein CASSLAGASTDTQYF. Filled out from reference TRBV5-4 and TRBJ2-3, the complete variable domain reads ETGVTQSPTHLIKTRGQQVTLRCSSQSGHNTVSWYQQALGQGPQFIFQYYREEENGRGNFPPRFSGLQFPNYSSELNVNALELDDSALYLCASSLAGASTDTQYFGPGTRLTVL.

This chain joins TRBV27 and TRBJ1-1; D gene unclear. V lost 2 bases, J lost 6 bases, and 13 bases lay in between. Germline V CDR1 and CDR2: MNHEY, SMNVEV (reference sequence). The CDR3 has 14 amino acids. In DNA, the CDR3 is TGTGCCAGCAGTTTAGAAGCAGGCGTCGCTGAAGCTTTCTTT. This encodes CASSLEAGVAEAFF.

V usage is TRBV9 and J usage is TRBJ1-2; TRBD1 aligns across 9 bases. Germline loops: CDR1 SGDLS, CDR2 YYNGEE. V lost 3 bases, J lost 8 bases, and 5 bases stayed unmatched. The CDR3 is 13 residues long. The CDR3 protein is CASSAYRGQGYTF. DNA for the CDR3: TGTGCCAGCAGCGCCTACAGGGGGCAGGGCTACACCTTC.

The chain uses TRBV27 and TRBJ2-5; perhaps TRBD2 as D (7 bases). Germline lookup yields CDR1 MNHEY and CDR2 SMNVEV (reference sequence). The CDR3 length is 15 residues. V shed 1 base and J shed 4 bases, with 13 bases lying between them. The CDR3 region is CASSLWEGGGETQYF. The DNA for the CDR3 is TGTGCCAGCAGTTTATGGGAGGGAGGGGGAGAGACCCAGTACTTC.

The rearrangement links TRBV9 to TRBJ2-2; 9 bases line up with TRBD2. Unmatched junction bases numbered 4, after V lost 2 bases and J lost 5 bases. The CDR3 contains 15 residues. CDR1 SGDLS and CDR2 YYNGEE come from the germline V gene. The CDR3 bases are TGTGCCAGCAGCGTTAGCGGGAGTGAAACCGGGGAGCTGTTTTTT. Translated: CASSVSGSETGELFF.

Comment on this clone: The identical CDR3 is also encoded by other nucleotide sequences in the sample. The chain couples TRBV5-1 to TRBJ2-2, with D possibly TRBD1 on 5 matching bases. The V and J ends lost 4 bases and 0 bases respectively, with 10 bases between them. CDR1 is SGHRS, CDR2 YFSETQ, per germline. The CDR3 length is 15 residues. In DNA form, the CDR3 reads TGCGCCAGCAGCCTAGGACATCCGAACACCGGGGAGCTGTTTTTT. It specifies CASSLGHPNTGELFF.

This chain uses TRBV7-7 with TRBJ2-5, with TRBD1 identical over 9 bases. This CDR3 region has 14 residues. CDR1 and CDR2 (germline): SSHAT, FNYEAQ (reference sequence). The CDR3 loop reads CASGGTGSGETQYF. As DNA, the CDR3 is TGTGCTAGCGGAGGGACAGGGTCAGGTGAGACCCAGTACTTC.

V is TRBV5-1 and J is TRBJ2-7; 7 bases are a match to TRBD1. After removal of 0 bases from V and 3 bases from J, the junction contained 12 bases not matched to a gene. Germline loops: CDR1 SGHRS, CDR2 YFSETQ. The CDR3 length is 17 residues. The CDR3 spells CASSLAPTGTVFYEQYF. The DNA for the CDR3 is TGCGCCAGCAGCTTGGCCCCTACCGGGACAGTATTCTACGAGCAGTACTTC.

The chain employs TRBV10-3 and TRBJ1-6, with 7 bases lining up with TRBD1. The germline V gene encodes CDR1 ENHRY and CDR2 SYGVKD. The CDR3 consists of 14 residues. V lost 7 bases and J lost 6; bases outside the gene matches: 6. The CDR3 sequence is CAIKIGTVNSPLHF. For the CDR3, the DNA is TGTGCCATCAAAATCGGGACAGTTAATTCACCCCTCCACTTT.

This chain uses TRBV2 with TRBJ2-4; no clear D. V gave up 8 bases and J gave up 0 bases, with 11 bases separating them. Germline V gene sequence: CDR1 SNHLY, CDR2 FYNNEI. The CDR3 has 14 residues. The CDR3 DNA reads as TGTGCCAGCTTCGGTGGTCTAGCCAAAAACATTCAGTACTTC. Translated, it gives CASFGGLAKNIQYF.

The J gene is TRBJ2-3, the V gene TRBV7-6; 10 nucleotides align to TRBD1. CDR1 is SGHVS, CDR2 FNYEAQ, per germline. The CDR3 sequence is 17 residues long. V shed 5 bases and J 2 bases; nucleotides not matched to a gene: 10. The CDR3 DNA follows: TGTGCCAGCAGCGAACCGGGACAGGGGCACGACACAGATACGCAGTATTTT. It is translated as CASSEPGQGHDTDTQYF.

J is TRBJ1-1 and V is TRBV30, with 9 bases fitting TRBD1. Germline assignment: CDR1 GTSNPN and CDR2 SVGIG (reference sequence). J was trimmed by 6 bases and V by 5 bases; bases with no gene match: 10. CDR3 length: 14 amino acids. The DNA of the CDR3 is TGTGCCTGGGGAACAGGGGGCGTATCGGCTGAAGCTTTCTTT. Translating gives CAWGTGGVSAEAFF.